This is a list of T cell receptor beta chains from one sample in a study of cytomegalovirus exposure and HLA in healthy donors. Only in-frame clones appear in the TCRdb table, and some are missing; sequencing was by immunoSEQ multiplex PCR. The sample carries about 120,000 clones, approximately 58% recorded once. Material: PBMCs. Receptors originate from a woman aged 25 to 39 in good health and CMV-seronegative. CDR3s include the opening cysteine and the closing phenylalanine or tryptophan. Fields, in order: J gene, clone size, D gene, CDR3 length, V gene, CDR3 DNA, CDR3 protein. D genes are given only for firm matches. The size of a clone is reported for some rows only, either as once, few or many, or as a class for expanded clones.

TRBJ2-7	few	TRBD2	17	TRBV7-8	TGTGCCAGCAGCCCAACGCGGACTAGCGGGGGCAGATACGAGCAGTACTTC	CASSPTRTSGGRYEQYF
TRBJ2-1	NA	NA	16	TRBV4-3	TGCGCCAGCAGCCAAGATCCCGGGACAAGCTACAATGAGCAGTTCTTC	CASSQDPGTSYNEQFF
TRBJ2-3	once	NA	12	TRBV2	TGTGCCAGCAGTGCTAGCACAGATACGCAGTATTTT	CASSASTDTQYF
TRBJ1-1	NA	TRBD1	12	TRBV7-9	TGTGCCAGCAGCCCCAGGACAGGGCGAGCTTTCTTT	CASSPRTGRAFF
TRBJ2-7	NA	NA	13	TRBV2	TGTGCCAAGTCATCCGTGGGGGGTAATGAGCAGTACTTC	CAKSSVGGNEQYF
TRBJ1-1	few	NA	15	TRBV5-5	TGTGCCAGCAGCTGGGAGGGGACGGTGAACACTGAAGCTTTCTTT	CASSWEGTVNTEAFF
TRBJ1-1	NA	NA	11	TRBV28	TGTGCCGCTACAGTTAACACTGAAGCTTTCTTT	CAATVNTEAFF
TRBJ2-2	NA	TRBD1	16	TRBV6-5	TGTGCCAGCAGTTACTCCGGGACAGGCATTCCCGGAGAGCTGTTTTTT	CASSYSGTGIPGELFF
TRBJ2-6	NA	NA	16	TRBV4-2	TGTGCCAGCAGCCAAGTAACATCCTCTGGGGCCAACGTCCTGACTTTC	CASSQVTSSGANVLTF
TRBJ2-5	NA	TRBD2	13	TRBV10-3	TGTGCCATTCAGCGGGAGGAAGGAGAGACCCAGTACTTC	CAIQREEGETQYF
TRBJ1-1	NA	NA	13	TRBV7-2	TGTGCCAGCAGCCAGACAGTAAACACTGAAGCTTTCTTT	CASSQTVNTEAFF
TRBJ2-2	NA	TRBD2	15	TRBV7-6	TGTGCCAGCAGCTTTTTAAGCGGGAGTTACGGGGAGCTGTTTTTT	CASSFLSGSYGELFF
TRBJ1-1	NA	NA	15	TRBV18	TGTGCCAGCTCACCACAACGAGGGAGGAACACTGAAGCTTTCTTT	CASSPQRGRNTEAFF
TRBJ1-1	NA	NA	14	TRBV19	TGTGCCAGTAGTGACAGGAGAATGAACACTGAAGCTTTCTTT	CASSDRRMNTEAFF
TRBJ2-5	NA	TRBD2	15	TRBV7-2	TGTGCCAGCAGCGGTGGACTAGACAGTAGAGAGACCCAGTACTTC	CASSGGLDSRETQYF
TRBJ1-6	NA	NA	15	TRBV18	TGTGCCAGCTCTACGTCGACAGGCGGGAATTCACCCCTCCACTTT	CASSTSTGGNSPLHF
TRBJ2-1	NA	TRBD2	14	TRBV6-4	TGTGCCAGCAGTGCATCCGGGACTACCAATGAGCAGTTCTTC	CASSASGTTNEQFF
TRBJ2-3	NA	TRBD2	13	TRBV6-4	TGTGCCAGCAGCCAGCGGGAGTCAGATACGCAGTATTTT	CASSQRESDTQYF
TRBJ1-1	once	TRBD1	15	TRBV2	TGTGCCAGCAGTAAAGAGACAGGGGGTGGCACTGAAGCTTTCTTT	CASSKETGGGTEAFF
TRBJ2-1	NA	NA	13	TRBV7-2	TGTGCCAGCAGCTTAGTGGGGGCAGCTGAGCAGTTCTTC	CASSLVGAAEQFF
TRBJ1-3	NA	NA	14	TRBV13	TGTGCCAGCAGGCGTGGGCTCTCTGGAAACACCATATATTTT	CASRRGLSGNTIYF
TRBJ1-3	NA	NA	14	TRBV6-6	TGTGCCAGCAGTCGTCGGGTATCTGGAAACACCATATATTTT	CASSRRVSGNTIYF
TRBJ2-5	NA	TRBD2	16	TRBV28	TGTGCCAGCAGTTTACTCCATAGCGGGAGTTCAAAGACCCAGTACTTC	CASSLLHSGSSKTQYF
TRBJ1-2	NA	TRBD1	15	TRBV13	TGTGCCAGCAGCCCACTGACAGGGGGCGGCTATGGCTACACCTTC	CASSPLTGGGYGYTF
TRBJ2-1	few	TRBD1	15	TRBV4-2	TGTGCCAGCAGCCTGGAGGACAGGGAGTCCTATGAGCAGTTCTTC	CASSLEDRESYEQFF
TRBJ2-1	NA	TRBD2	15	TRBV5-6	TGTGCCAGCAGCGTACCGGGACTAGATAACAATGAGCAGTTCTTC	CASSVPGLDNNEQFF
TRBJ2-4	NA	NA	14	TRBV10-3	TGTGCCATCAGTGGGGGGGACAGAAAAAACATTCAGTACTTC	CAISGGDRKNIQYF
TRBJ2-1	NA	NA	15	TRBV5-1	TGCGCCAGCAGCTTGGCAGTTCCCCCCTACAATGAGCAGTTCTTC	CASSLAVPPYNEQFF
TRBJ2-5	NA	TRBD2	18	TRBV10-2	TGCGCCAGCAGTGCCTGGGGACTAGTAGCCCCACGCAGCGAGACCCAGTACTTC	CASSAWGLVAPRSETQYF
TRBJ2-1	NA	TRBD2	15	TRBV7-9	TGTGCCAGCAGCGCTAGCGGAAGCTCCTACAATGAGCAGTTCTTC	CASSASGSSYNEQFF
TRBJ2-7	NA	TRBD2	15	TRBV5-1	TGCGCCAGTACCCGTTATAGCGGGAGTACCTACGAGCAGTACTTC	CASTRYSGSTYEQYF
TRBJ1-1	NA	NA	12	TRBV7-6	TGTGCCAGCAGCTTAGGTACAACTGAAGCTTTCTTT	CASSLGTTEAFF
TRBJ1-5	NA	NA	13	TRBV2	TGTGCCAGCAGTGCTACAGGGAATCAGCCCCAGCATTTT	CASSATGNQPQHF
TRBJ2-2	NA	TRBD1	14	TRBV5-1	TGCGCCAGCAGCATTCCGGGACAGCCTTTAGAGCTGTTTTTT	CASSIPGQPLELFF
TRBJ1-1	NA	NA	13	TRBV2	TGTGCCACGTTTCTCCAGGGTTTTTCTGAAGCTTTCTTT	CATFLQGFSEAFF
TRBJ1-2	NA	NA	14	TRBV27	TGTGCCAGCAGTCTGGGTTCAGGGTCGATTGGCTACACCTTC	CASSLGSGSIGYTF
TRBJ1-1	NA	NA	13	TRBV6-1	TGTGCCAGCAGCCCGAGAGAAGGGGCTGAAGCTTTCTTT	CASSPREGAEAFF
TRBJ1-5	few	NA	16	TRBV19	TGTGCCAGTAGTATGGCTAGATATACCAACAATCAGCCCCAGCATTTT	CASSMARYTNNQPQHF
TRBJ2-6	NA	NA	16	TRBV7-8	TGTGCCAGCAGCTTAAAGGTGGGGCGTGGGGCCAACGTCCTGACTTTC	CASSLKVGRGANVLTF
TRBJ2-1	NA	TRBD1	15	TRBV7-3	TGTGCCAGCAGCCTGACAGGGAGTGAGGACAATGAGCAGTTCTTC	CASSLTGSEDNEQFF
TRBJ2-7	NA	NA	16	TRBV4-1	TGCGCCAGCAGCCAAGATCCGGCAGGGATTTCCTACGAGCAGTACTTC	CASSQDPAGISYEQYF
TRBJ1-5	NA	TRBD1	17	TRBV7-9	TGTGCCAGCAGCTTAGGAACAGGGGGCACATACAATCAGCCCCAGCATTTT	CASSLGTGGTYNQPQHF
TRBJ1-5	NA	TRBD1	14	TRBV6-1	TGTGCCAGCAGTGGACAGGGTCCCCATCAGCCCCAGCATTTT	CASSGQGPHQPQHF
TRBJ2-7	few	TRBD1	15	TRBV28	TGTGCCAGCAGACTCCCGGGACAGGGTACCAACGAGCAGTACTTC	CASRLPGQGTNEQYF
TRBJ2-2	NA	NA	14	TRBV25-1	TGTGCCAGCAGATCACTTACGAACACCGGGGAGCTGTTTTTT	CASRSLTNTGELFF
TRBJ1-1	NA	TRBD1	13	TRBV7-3	TGTGCCAGCAGCGCACAAACAGGGGGGACAACTTTCTTT	CASSAQTGGTTFF
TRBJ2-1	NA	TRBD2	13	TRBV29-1	TGCAGCGTGGAGGGACTAGCGGTCAATGAGCAGTTCTTC	CSVEGLAVNEQFF
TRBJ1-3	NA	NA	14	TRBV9	TGTGCCAGCAGCGTAGGAGGGCCTGGAAACACCATATATTTT	CASSVGGPGNTIYF
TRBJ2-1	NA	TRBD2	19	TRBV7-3	TGTGCCAGCAGCGTTCGCTTTGGGACTAGCGGGGCCTCCTACAATGAGCAGTTCTTC	CASSVRFGTSGASYNEQFF
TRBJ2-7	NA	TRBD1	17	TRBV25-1	TGTGCCAGCAGTGAGCCTAAACCGGGACAGGGGGCACACGAGCAGTACTTC	CASSEPKPGQGAHEQYF
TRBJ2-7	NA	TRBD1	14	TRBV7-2	TGTGCCAGCAGCTTAGTTTCACAGGGGTACGAGCAGTACTTC	CASSLVSQGYEQYF
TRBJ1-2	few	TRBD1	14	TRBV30	TGTGCCTGGAGTCGAGGGACAGCTAACTATGGCTACACCTTC	CAWSRGTANYGYTF
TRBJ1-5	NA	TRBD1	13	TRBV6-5	TGTGCCAGCAGCCGGGACAGAAATCAGCCCCAGCATTTT	CASSRDRNQPQHF
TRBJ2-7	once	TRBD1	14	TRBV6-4	TGTGCCAGCAGAGTCGACAGGGCCTCCTACGAGCAGTACTTC	CASRVDRASYEQYF
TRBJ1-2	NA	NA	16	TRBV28	TGTGCCAGCAGCTCCCCCCTGGGGGCCGGAGGCTATGGCTACACCTTC	CASSSPLGAGGYGYTF
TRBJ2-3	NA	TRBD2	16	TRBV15	TGTGCCACCAGCAGAGCGATTAGCGGGATGACAGATACGCAGTATTTT	CATSRAISGMTDTQYF
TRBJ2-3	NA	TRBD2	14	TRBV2	TGTGCCAGCAGTGGACTAGCGGGCACAGATACGCAGTATTTT	CASSGLAGTDTQYF
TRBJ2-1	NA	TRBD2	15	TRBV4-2	TGTGCCAGCAGCCAAGGCGGGAGGGCCCACAATGAGCAGTTCTTC	CASSQGGRAHNEQFF
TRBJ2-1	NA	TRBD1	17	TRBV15	TGTGCCACCAGCAGAGATGGGGCAGGGGGCTTTTACAATGAGCAGTTCTTC	CATSRDGAGGFYNEQFF